Listed here is a single TCR beta chain. Antigen: not known. The length of the CDR3 is 13 residues. In germline, CDR1 is MRHNA, CDR2 SNTAGT. With 5 bases clipped from V and 8 bases from J, the junction kept 8 bases outside the gene matches. Sorting isolated naive CD4 T cells lacking CD45RO and expressing CD62L. Some clones are missing from TCRdb's copy, which holds only in-frame ones; the method was immunoSEQ multiplex PCR. In the table there are about 73,000 clones, under 95% of which are singletons. The data originate from a study of human versus mouse CDR3 diversity and MHC coevolution. Study findings and constraints: iCHAO1 estimated the human TCR beta repertoire at roughly 1.5 million clonotypes.

The genes are TRBV6-4 and TRBJ1-2, with TRBD1 identical over 7 bases. The sample comprised naive CD4+ T cells from blood. As for subset: CD45RO-negative CD62L-positive naive CD4 T cells. The sequence derives from a person between 25 and 70 years old in good health. This CDR3 is CASSSTGSWGYTF. Written as DNA, the CDR3 is TGTGCCAGCAGTTCGACAGGGAGCTGGGGCTACACCTTC.